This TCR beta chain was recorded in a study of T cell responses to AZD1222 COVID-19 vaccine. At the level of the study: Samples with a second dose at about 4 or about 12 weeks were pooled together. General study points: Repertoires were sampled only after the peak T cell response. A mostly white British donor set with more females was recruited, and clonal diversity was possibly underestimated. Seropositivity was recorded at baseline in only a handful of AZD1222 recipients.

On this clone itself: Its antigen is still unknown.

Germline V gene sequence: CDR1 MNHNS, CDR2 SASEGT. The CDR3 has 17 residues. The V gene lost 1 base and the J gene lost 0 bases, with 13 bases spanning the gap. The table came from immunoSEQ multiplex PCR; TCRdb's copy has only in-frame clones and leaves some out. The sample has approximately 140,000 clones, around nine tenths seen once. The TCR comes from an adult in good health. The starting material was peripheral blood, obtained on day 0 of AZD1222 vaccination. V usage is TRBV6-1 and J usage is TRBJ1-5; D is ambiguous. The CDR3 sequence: CASSEVLGLYSNQPQHF. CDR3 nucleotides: TGTGCCAGCAGTGAAGTCCTAGGACTGTATAGCAATCAGCCCCAGCATTTT.